These 25 T cell receptor beta chains were all obtained from the same sample, sequenced in a study of technical replicates of blood from a handful of donors. Repertoires were generated with immunoSEQ multiplex PCR, while TCRdb's copy carries only in-frame clones and drops some. The sample lists about 88,000 clones, 80% to 95% occurring once. The material sequenced was T cells isolated from PBMCs. The receptors were gathered from a human donor in good health.

The chain is built from TRBV5-1 and TRBJ1-2, with D maybe TRBD1 (6 bases). The germline V gene encodes CDR1 SGHRS and CDR2 YFSETQ. The CDR3 sequence is 15 residues long. The V gene lost 0 bases and the J gene lost 2 bases, with 11 bases spanning the gap. CDR3 region: CASSLGGQLNYGYTF. The CDR3 bases are TGCGCCAGCAGCTTGGGAGGACAGCTGAACTATGGCTACACCTTC.

The rearrangement uses TRBV2 and TRBJ2-7; TRBD1 matches at 7 bases. Germline V CDR1 and CDR2: SNHLY, FYNNEI. With V trimmed by 0 bases and J by 2 bases, 4 bases remained unmatched. This CDR3 is built from 15 residues. The chain's CDR3 is CASSEAGTETYEQYF. In nucleotides, the CDR3 is TGTGCCAGCAGTGAAGCGGGGACAGAGACCTACGAGCAGTACTTC.

V gene TRBV4-1 combines with J gene TRBJ1-1; possible D gene TRBD1, 5 bases. CDR1 MGHRA and CDR2 YSYEKL come from the germline V gene. The CDR3 loop spans 12 amino acids. Trimming took off 1 base at V and 8 bases at J, with 8 bases between the two ends. The CDR3 loop is CASSQVSGEAFF. Here the CDR3 DNA reads TGCGCCAGCAGCCAAGTTTCAGGGGAAGCTTTCTTT.

CDR3 DNA: TGTGCCAGCAGGACAGTTCTCTACAATGAGCAGTTCTTC. This translates into CASRTVLYNEQFF. The rearrangement uses TRBV27 and TRBJ2-1; possibly TRBD1 for D (5 bases). The CDR3 is 13 residues long. Per the germline V gene, CDR1 is MNHEY and CDR2 is SMNVEV (reference sequence). V lost 6 bases to trimming and J lost 3 bases, with 9 bases between them.

This clone was observed once. The rearrangement joins TRBV5-1 to TRBJ2-5, with D maybe TRBD1 (6 bases). The germline CDR1 and CDR2 sequences are SGHRS and YFSETQ. The CDR3 length is 14 residues. The V end was cut by 0 bases, the J end by 5 bases, with 11 bases between. The CDR3 protein is CASSLDGGVETQYF. DNA of the CDR3: TGCGCCAGCAGCTTGGATGGGGGCGTGGAGACCCAGTACTTC.

V gene TRBV4-1 combines with J gene TRBJ1-2, with TRBD1 as a possible D gene (6 bases). The CDR3 loop spans 16 amino acids. The V end lost 5 bases, the J end lost 0 bases, and 16 bases lay between the germline ends. Germline-derived CDR1 and CDR2 are MGHRA and YSYEKL. The CDR3 DNA follows: TGCGCCAGCAGCAACGCACAGGGTTTAACTAACTATGGCTACACCTTC. As protein: CASSNAQGLTNYGYTF.

The chain carries TRBV7-7 and TRBJ2-2; D might be TRBD2 (6 bases). CDR1 and CDR2 from the germline V gene are SSHAT and FNYEAQ (reference sequence). The CDR3 consists of 13 residues. This CDR3 reads CAGGYPNTGELFF. The CDR3 bases are TGTGCTGGGGGGTATCCGAACACCGGGGAGCTGTTTTTT.

The CDR3 nucleotides are TGTGCCGCCGGACAGGATGAAAAACTGTTTTTT. It is translated as CAAGQDEKLFF. The chain uses TRBV10-3 and TRBJ1-4, with 7 bases aligning to TRBD1. Trimming at V came to 11 bases and at J to 6 bases, leaving 3 bases not matched to a gene. Germline CDR1 is ENHRY and CDR2 is SYGVKD. The CDR3 totals 11 residues.

The CDR3 loop is CASSSLAEPNEQFF. In nucleotides, the CDR3 is TGTGCCAGTAGTAGCTTAGCGGAACCTAATGAGCAGTTCTTC. The chain couples TRBV19 to TRBJ2-1; D might be TRBD2 (6 bases). The germline V and J ends were trimmed by 4 bases and 7 bases, with 14 bases remaining between them. CDR1 and CDR2 from the germline V gene are LNHDA and SQIVND (reference sequence). CDR3 length equals 14 residues.

This clone was seen a single time. The chain has TRBV5-1 and TRBJ2-7, with 7 bases that match TRBD1. This CDR3 has 13 residues. Per germline, CDR1 SGHRS and CDR2 YFSETQ. Germline trimming cut 5 bases from V and 3 bases from J; bases unmatched to any gene: 5. The CDR3 DNA reads TGCGCCAGCAGTTTCGACAGGGTCTACGAGCAGTACTTC. Its protein product is CASSFDRVYEQYF.

V usage is TRBV30 and J usage is TRBJ1-1, with D uncertain. Germline CDR1 and CDR2: GTSNPN and SVGIG (reference sequence). The CDR3 extends over 12 amino acids. Trimming took off 3 bases at V and 1 base at J, with 6 bases between the two ends. This CDR3 is CAWRYWNTEAFF. CDR3 DNA sequence: TGTGCCTGGAGATATTGGAACACTGAAGCTTTCTTT. Variable domain in full (rest from reference TRBV30 and TRBJ1-1): SQTIHQWPATLVQPVGSPLSLECTVEGTSNPNLYWYRQAAGRGLQLLFYSVGIGQISSEVPQNLSASRPQDRQFILSSKKLLLSDSGFYLCAWRYWNTEAFFGQGTRLTVV.

The gene calls are TRBV27 and TRBJ2-1; D gene unclear. V was cut by 3 bases and J by 5 bases, with 14 bases left in between. Germline-derived CDR1 and CDR2 are MNHEY and SMNVEV (reference sequence). CDR3 size: 15 residues. CDR3 nucleotides: TGTGCCAGCAGTTTGTCTGTTACCCCAGACAATGAGCAGTTCTTC. This encodes CASSLSVTPDNEQFF.

V and J are TRBV4-1 and TRBJ2-1, with 8 positions matching TRBD2. Looked up from germline, CDR1 is MGHRA and CDR2 is YSYEKL. The V and J ends lost 0 bases and 9 bases, in that order; junction bases with no gene match: 7. The CDR3 spans 15 residues. Here the CDR3 reads CASSQESRGGVEQFF. CDR3 nucleotides: TGCGCCAGCAGCCAAGAAAGTCGGGGGGGGGTTGAGCAGTTCTTC.

The chain couples TRBV28 to TRBJ1-5, with a tentative D call TRBD1 (6 bases). Trimming removed 6 bases from V and 2 bases from J, with 11 bases in between. Germline loops: CDR1 MDHEN, CDR2 SYDVKM. The CDR3 is 14 residues long. CDR3: CASSPYRGNQPQHF. Written as DNA, the CDR3 is TGTGCCAGCAGCCCCTACAGGGGCAATCAGCCCCAGCATTTT. Drawing the rest from reference TRBV28 and TRBJ1-5, the complete variable domain is DVKVTQSSRYLVKRTGEKVFLECVQDMDHENMFWYRQDPGLGLRLIYFSYDVKMKEKGDIPEGYSVSREKKERFSLILESASTNQTSMYLCASSPYRGNQPQHFGDGTRLSIL.

This clone was picked up one time. The J gene is TRBJ2-2, the V gene TRBV5-1; TRBD1 might be the D (7 bases). V dropped 4 bases and J dropped 3 bases, with 13 bases sitting between them. The CDR3 is made up of 15 amino acids. In germline, CDR1 is SGHRS, CDR2 YFSETQ. CDR3 loop: CASSHPRGDTGELFF. CDR3 DNA: TGCGCCAGCAGCCACCCCAGGGGGGACACCGGGGAGCTGTTTTTT. Supplemented by reference TRBV5-1 and TRBJ2-2, the full variable domain reads KAGVTQTPRYLIKTRGQQVTLSCSPISGHRSVSWYQQTPGQGLQFLFEYFSETQRNKGNFPGRFSGRQFSNSRSEMNVSTLELGDSALYLCASSHPRGDTGELFFGEGSRLTVL.

The CDR3: CASSLGWGGETQYF. The CDR3 coding sequence is TGTGCCAGCAGTTTGGGGTGGGGGGGGGAGACCCAGTACTTC. The chain employs TRBV2 and TRBJ2-5, with 7 bases identical to TRBD2. The germline V gene encodes CDR1 SNHLY and CDR2 FYNNEI. J lost 5 bases, V lost 5 bases, and 8 bases had no gene match. The CDR3 extends over 14 amino acids.

The J gene is TRBJ2-7, the V gene TRBV9, with D unresolved. Deletions cut 0 bases from V and 5 bases from J, with 6 bases between. CDR1 is SGDLS, CDR2 YYNGEE, per germline. The CDR3 extends over 12 amino acids. The CDR3 protein is CASSVGSNEQYF. Written as DNA, the CDR3 is TGTGCCAGCAGCGTAGGCTCTAACGAGCAGTACTTC. The full variable domain, with the rest looked up from reference TRBV9 and TRBJ2-7, is DSGVTQTPKHLITATGQRVTLRCSPRSGDLSVYWYQQSLDQGLQFLIQYYNGEERAKGNILERFSAQQFPDLHSELNLSSLELGDSALYFCASSVGSNEQYFGPGTRLTVT.

The chain uses TRBV29-1 and TRBJ1-3; D is unresolved. The V and J ends lost 6 bases and 0 bases respectively, with 6 bases between them. There are 12 residues in the CDR3. Germline lookup yields CDR1 SQVTM and CDR2 ANQGSEA. The CDR3 nucleotides are TGCAGCGTGGAGAGCTCTGGAAACACCATATATTTT. It codes for CSVESSGNTIYF.

V usage is TRBV4-1 and J usage is TRBJ1-2; 10 bases are shared with TRBD1. Germline V gene sequence: CDR1 MGHRA, CDR2 YSYEKL. The CDR3 has 14 residues. V lost 2 bases to trimming and J lost 9 bases; unmatched junction nucleotides: 6. CDR3: CASSQPGQGQSYTF. In DNA form, the CDR3 reads TGCGCCAGCAGCCAACCGGGACAGGGGCAGAGCTACACCTTC.

The rearrangement links TRBV6-1 to TRBJ2-7; D ambiguous. The CDR3 length is 15 residues. The germline V gene has CDR1 MNHNS and CDR2 SASEGT. Trimming took off 0 bases at V and 0 bases at J, with 9 bases between the two ends. The CDR3 spells CASSEAPGASYEQYF. The CDR3 DNA reads as TGTGCCAGCAGTGAAGCGCCAGGCGCCTCCTACGAGCAGTACTTC.

Concerning this clone: Other DNA sequences of this sample code for an identical CDR3. The CDR3 coding sequence is TGCGCCAGCAGCTTGGGCCAGGGCCGCTCCTACGAGCAGTACTTC. Residues: CASSLGQGRSYEQYF. The chain is built from TRBV5-1 and TRBJ2-7; maybe TRBD1 (5 bases). Trimming took 0 bases from V and 0 from J, leaving 10 bases between them. The CDR3 spans 15 residues. Germline CDR1 and CDR2: SGHRS and YFSETQ.

The chain carries TRBV27 and TRBJ1-5, with 7 bases lining up with TRBD1. The CDR3 is 15 residues long. CDR1 and CDR2 (germline): MNHEY, SMNVEV (reference sequence). Losses at the gene ends were 2 bases for V and 4 bases for J; bases not matched to a gene: 5. For the CDR3, the DNA is TGTGCCAGCAGTTTAATGACAGGGACAAATCAGCCCCAGCATTTT. Translation gives CASSLMTGTNQPQHF.

The chain joins TRBV29-1 to TRBJ2-3; D is unclear. The germline V gene encodes CDR1 SQVTM and CDR2 ANQGSEA. Between the trimmed V and J ends, which lost 7 bases and 4 bases, there was a span of 18 bases. The CDR3 has 14 amino acids. The CDR3 nucleotides are TGCAGCGCCGAACCAGGTTTCGGTTCAGATACGCAGTATTTT. Translating it yields CSAEPGFGSDTQYF.

CDR3 DNA: TGTGCCAGCAGCTTTGGGACAGCCATTCATAGCAATCAGCCCCAGCATTTT. Translated: CASSFGTAIHSNQPQHF. The chain uses TRBV5-8 and TRBJ1-5; 7 bases fit TRBD1. The CDR3 sequence is 17 residues long. The germline V gene encodes CDR1 SGHTS and CDR2 YDEGEE. The J segment lost 0 bases and the V segment lost 2 bases, leaving 8 bases of the junction unmatched.

This clone was observed a few times. This chain links TRBV2 with TRBJ2-2; TRBD1 agrees at 7 bases. The CDR3 loop spans 14 amino acids. J was trimmed by 5 bases and V by 6 bases; bases with no gene match: 6. CDR1 SNHLY and CDR2 FYNNEI come from the germline V gene. CDR3 bases: TGTGCCAGCAGCGTTGGACAGGAGACCGGGGAGCTGTTTTTT. This sequence encodes CASSVGQETGELFF.